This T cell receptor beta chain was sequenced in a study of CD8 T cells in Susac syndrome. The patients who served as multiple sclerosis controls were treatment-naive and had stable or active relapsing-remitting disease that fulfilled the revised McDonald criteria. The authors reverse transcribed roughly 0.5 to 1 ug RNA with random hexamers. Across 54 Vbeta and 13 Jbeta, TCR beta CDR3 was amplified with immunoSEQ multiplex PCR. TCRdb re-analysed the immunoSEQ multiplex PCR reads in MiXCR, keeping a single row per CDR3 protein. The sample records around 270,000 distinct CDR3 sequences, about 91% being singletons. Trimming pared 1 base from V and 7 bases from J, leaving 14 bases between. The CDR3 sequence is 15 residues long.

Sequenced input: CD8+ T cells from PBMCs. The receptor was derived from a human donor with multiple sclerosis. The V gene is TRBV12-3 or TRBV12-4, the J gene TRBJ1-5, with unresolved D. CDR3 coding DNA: TGTGCCAGCAGTTTAGGTGCGGGCCTCAGGCAGCCCCAGCATTTT. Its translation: CASSLGAGLRQPQHF.